The 17 T cell receptor beta chains listed next were all sequenced from one sample in a study of beta chain features in type 1 diabetes. The sequenced template was cDNA made from the entire isolated RNA. Measured with immunoSEQ multiplex PCR; TCRdb has only the in-frame clones, and not every one. In the table there are more than 300,000 clones, roughly an eighth of which are singletons. The sample taken for sequencing was naive CD4+ T cells from blood. The receptors derive from a man between 18 and 29 years old in good health.

This clone was observed a few times. The chain recombines TRBV19 with TRBJ2-7; a weak D match, TRBD2 (6 bases). Germline V lookup: CDR1 LNHDA, CDR2 SQIVND (reference sequence). Between the trimmed V and J ends, which lost 6 bases and 1 base, there was a span of 13 bases. This CDR3 has 14 amino acids. The CDR3 loop is CASRRDFSSYEQYF. As DNA, the CDR3 is TGTGCCAGTAGACGGGACTTCTCTTCCTACGAGCAGTACTTC.

This clone was seen more than once but under ten times. A junction boundary mismatches the germline segment, possibly from a read error. The sample contains more than one DNA sequence encoding this CDR3. The chain uses TRBV7-7 and TRBJ1-1; TRBD1 is a possible D gene (5 bases). This CDR3 comprises 13 residues. CDR1 and CDR2 from the germline V gene are SSHAT and FNYEAQ (reference sequence). The DNA for the CDR3 is TGTGCTAGCAGCCGAGACAGAAACACTGAAGCTTTCTTT. The encoded protein is CASSRDRNTEAFF.

J is TRBJ2-2 and V is TRBV15, with 10 bases aligning to TRBD1. The germline V gene has CDR1 LNHNV and CDR2 YYDKDF (reference sequence). The CDR3 totals 17 residues. The J segment lost 0 bases and the V segment lost 4 bases, leaving 5 bases of the junction unmatched. The CDR3 region has the DNA TGTGCCACCAGCACCATCGGACAGGGGGCGAACACCGGGGAGCTGTTTTTT. It yields the protein CATSTIGQGANTGELFF.

This clone was counted a few times. The rearrangement uses TRBV4-2 and TRBJ1-1, with 9 bases fitting TRBD1. From germline, CDR1 is LGHNA and CDR2 YNFKEQ. The CDR3 is 16 amino acids. J lost 6 bases, V lost 3 bases, and 11 bases had no gene match. The DNA of the CDR3 is TGTGCCAGCAGCCACCCTGTGGGACAGGGTTTTTCTGAAGCTTTCTTT. It encodes CASSHPVGQGFSEAFF.

This clone was counted only a few times. The chain recombines TRBV28 with TRBJ2-2; 9 bases are shared with TRBD2. This CDR3 has 15 amino acids. Germline lookup yields CDR1 MDHEN and CDR2 SYDVKM. V lost 6 bases to trimming and J lost 4 bases; unmatched junction nucleotides: 6. This chain's CDR3 is CASRFSGRVTGELFF. The CDR3, as DNA: TGTGCCAGCAGATTTAGCGGGAGAGTCACCGGGGAGCTGTTTTTT.

This clone was seen more than once but under ten times. This chain joins TRBV21-1 and TRBJ2-7; the DNA was not used to check the table's D call, TRBD2. TRBV21-1 is given as a pseudogene. The CDR3 loop spans 16 amino acids. CDR3: CASSKRRKDFPYEQYF. The CDR3 DNA reads as TGTGCCAGCAGCAAAAGGCGTAAGGACTTTCCCTACGAGCAGTACTTC.

The V call is TRBV11-2, the J call TRBJ2-3, with 7 bases fitting TRBD1. Germline-derived CDR1 and CDR2 are SGHAT and FQNNGV. Trimming cost V 3 bases and J 3 bases; bases outside gene matches: 6. This CDR3 is built from 15 residues. The DNA for the CDR3 is TGTGCCAGCAGCTTTACAGGGGTGGTAACAGATACGCAGTATTTT. Amino acid sequence: CASSFTGVVTDTQYF.

CDR3: CASSAGTGKNIQYF. CDR3 DNA: TGCGCCAGCAGCGCGGGGACAGGAAAAAACATTCAGTACTTC. The chain links TRBV5-1 to TRBJ2-4, with 8 bases matching TRBD1. Unmatched junction bases numbered 4, after V lost 4 bases and J lost 4 bases. The CDR3 sequence is 14 residues long. Germline CDR1 SGHRS, CDR2 YFSETQ.

The rearrangement joins TRBV5-1 to TRBJ2-7; possible D gene TRBD2, 7 bases. V lost 4 bases and J 2 bases, leaving 16 bases between the germline ends. CDR1 and CDR2 from the germline V gene are SGHRS and YFSETQ. The CDR3 extends over 15 amino acids. CDR3 bases: TGCGCCAGCAGCCTGGGAGGGGGGACTACCTACGAGCAGTACTTC. It codes for CASSLGGGTTYEQYF.

The rearrangement uses TRBV19 and TRBJ2-7; 9 bases align to TRBD1. CDR1 is LNHDA, CDR2 SQIVND, per germline (reference sequence). The J segment lost 2 bases and the V segment lost 4 bases, leaving 9 bases of the junction unmatched. This CDR3 comprises 16 residues. The CDR3 DNA reads as TGTGCCAGTAGTACAACAGGGGGCCCTACACCCTACGAGCAGTACTTC. Protein product: CASSTTGGPTPYEQYF.

This clone was observed a few times. The same CDR3 arises from other DNA sequences in this sample as well. V usage is TRBV7-9 and J usage is TRBJ2-6, with 7 bases aligning to TRBD2. Germline loops: CDR1 SEHNR, CDR2 FQNEAQ (reference sequence). V shed 5 bases and J 0 bases; nucleotides not matched to a gene: 1. CDR3 size: 15 residues. The CDR3 region has the DNA TGTGCCAGCAGCGGCGGGGGCTCTGGGGCCAACGTCCTGACTTTC. Translation gives CASSGGGSGANVLTF. The whole variable domain, filled in from reference TRBV7-9 and TRBJ2-6, reads DTGVSQNPRHKITKRGQNVTFRCDPISEHNRLYWYRQTLGQGPEFLTYFQNEAQLEKSRLLSDRFSAERPKGSFSTLEIQRTEQGDSAMYLCASSGGGSGANVLTFGAGSRLTVL.

This clone was picked up a small number of times. The chain joins TRBV30 to TRBJ2-7; 9 nucleotides align to TRBD2. CDR1 GTSNPN and CDR2 SVGIG come from the germline V gene (reference sequence). The CDR3 length is 13 residues. With 0 bases clipped from V and 11 bases from J, the junction kept 8 bases outside the gene matches. This chain's CDR3 is CAWSVRLAGTEYF. In DNA form, the CDR3 reads TGTGCCTGGAGTGTTCGGCTAGCGGGGACCGAGTACTTC. The complete variable domain, with remaining parts taken from reference TRBV30 and TRBJ2-7, reads SQTIHQWPATLVQPVGSPLSLECTVEGTSNPNLYWYRQAAGRGLQLLFYSVGIGQISSEVPQNLSASRPQDRQFILSSKKLLLSDSGFYLCAWSVRLAGTEYFGPGTRLTVT.

Only a few counts were recorded for this clone. The V gene is TRBV9, the J gene TRBJ2-1, with a weak D call TRBD2 (7 bases). Germline V gene sequence: CDR1 SGDLS, CDR2 YYNGEE. The CDR3 runs to 15 residues. Trimming shortened V by 4 bases and J by 4 bases, and 15 bases separated the two germline ends. The CDR3 DNA sequence: TGTGCCAGCAGCTTACAGGGAGGGGGGTACAATGAGCAGTTCTTC. Its protein product is CASSLQGGGYNEQFF.

This clone was counted only a few times. The chain is built from TRBV9 and TRBJ2-3, with 8 positions matching TRBD2. The CDR3 totals 18 residues. With V trimmed by 0 bases and J by 2 bases, 11 bases remained unmatched. Germline CDR1 SGDLS, CDR2 YYNGEE. The CDR3 loop reads CASSVDPSGSFPTDTQYF. The CDR3 region has the DNA TGTGCCAGCAGCGTAGACCCTAGCGGGTCCTTTCCCACAGATACGCAGTATTTT.

The table lists this clone with a count of one. CDR3 amino acids: CASSLRTVPTGELFF. The CDR3 DNA follows: TGTGCCAGCTCACTCCGGACAGTTCCCACCGGGGAGCTGTTTTTT. The chain combines TRBV18 with TRBJ2-2; tentatively, D is TRBD1 (6 bases). CDR1 KGHSH and CDR2 LQKENI come from the germline V gene. This CDR3 comprises 15 residues. Deletions cut 4 bases from V and 4 bases from J, with 13 bases between.

J is TRBJ1-2 and V is TRBV28; possible D gene TRBD1, 6 bases. The germline CDR1 and CDR2 sequences are MDHEN and SYDVKM. This CDR3 is built from 16 residues. The germline V and J ends were trimmed by 6 bases and 8 bases, with 25 bases remaining between them. The DNA of the CDR3 is TGTGCCAGCAGATTAGGAGGCGGACAGCCTCCTTGGGGCTACACCTTC. Protein: CASRLGGGQPPWGYTF.

This clone was observed a handful of times. Other nucleotide sequences in the sample specify the same CDR3. The rearrangement joins TRBV15 to TRBJ1-2; TRBD1 matches 10 bases. The length of the CDR3 is 14 residues. Germline V gene sequence: CDR1 LNHNV, CDR2 YYDKDF (reference sequence). The trim removed 5 bases at V and 2 bases at J, leaving 2 bases unmatched. The chain's CDR3 is CATSRDRGNYGYTF. The CDR3 region has the DNA TGTGCCACCAGCCGGGACAGGGGCAACTATGGCTACACCTTC.